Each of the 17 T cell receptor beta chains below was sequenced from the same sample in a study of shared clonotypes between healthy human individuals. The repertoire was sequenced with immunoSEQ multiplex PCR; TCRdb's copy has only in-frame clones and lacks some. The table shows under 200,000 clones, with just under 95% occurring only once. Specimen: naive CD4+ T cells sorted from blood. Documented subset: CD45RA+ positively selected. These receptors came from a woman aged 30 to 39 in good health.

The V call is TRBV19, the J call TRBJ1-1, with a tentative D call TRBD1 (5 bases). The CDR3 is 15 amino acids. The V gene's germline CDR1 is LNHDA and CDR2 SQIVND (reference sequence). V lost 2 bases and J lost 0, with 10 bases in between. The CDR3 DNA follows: TGTGCCAGTAGTATAAGCGGGGCGGTGAACACTGAAGCTTTCTTT. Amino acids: CASSISGAVNTEAFF.

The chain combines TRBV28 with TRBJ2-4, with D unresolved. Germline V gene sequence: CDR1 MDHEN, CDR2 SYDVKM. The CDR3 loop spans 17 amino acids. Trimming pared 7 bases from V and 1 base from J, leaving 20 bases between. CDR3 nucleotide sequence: TGTGCCAGCACCCCTCGACGACTCGGTTCGGCCAAAAACATTCAGTACTTC. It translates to CASTPRRLGSAKNIQYF. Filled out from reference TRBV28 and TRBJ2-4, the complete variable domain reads DVKVTQSSRYLVKRTGEKVFLECVQDMDHENMFWYRQDPGLGLRLIYFSYDVKMKEKGDIPEGYSVSREKKERFSLILESASTNQTSMYLCASTPRRLGSAKNIQYFGAGTRLSVL.

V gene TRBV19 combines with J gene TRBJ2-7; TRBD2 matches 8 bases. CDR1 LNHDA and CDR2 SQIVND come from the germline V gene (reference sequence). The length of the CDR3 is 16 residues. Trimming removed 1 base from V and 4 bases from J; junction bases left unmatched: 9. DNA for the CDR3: TGTGCCAGTAGTATAGGCCCGAGACTAGCGAATTACGAGCAGTACTTC. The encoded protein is CASSIGPRLANYEQYF.

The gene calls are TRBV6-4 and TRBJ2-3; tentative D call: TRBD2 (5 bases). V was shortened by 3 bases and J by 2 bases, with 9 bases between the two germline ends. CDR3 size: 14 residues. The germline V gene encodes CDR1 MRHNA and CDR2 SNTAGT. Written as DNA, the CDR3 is TGTGCCAGCAGTGAAGCGGCGAACACAGATACGCAGTATTTT. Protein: CASSEAANTDTQYF.

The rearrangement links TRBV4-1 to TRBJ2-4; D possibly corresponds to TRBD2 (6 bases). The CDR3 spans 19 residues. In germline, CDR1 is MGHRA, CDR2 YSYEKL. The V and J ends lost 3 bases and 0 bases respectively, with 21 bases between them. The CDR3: CASSHVLEGKEVAKNIQYF. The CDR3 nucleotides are TGCGCCAGCAGCCACGTTCTGGAGGGCAAAGAGGTAGCCAAAAACATTCAGTACTTC.

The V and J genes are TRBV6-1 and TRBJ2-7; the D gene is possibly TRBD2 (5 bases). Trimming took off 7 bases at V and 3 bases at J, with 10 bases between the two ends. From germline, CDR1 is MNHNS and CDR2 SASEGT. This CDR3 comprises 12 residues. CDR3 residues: CASIGNYYEQYF. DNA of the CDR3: TGTGCCAGCATCGGGAATTACTACGAGCAGTACTTC.

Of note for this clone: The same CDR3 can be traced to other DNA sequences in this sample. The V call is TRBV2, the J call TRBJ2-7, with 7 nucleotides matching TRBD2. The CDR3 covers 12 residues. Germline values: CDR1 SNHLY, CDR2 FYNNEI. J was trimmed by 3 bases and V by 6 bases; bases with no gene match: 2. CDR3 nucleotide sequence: TGTGCCAGCAGGGGAGGGAGCTACGAGCAGTACTTC. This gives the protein CASRGGSYEQYF.

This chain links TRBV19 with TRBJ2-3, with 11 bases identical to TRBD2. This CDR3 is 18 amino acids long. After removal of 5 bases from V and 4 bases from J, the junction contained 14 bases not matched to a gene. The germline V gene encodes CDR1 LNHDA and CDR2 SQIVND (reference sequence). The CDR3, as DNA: TGTGCCAGTAGTTCCCCTGGTCGACTAGCGGGAAGGGCAGATACGCAGTATTTT. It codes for CASSSPGRLAGRADTQYF.

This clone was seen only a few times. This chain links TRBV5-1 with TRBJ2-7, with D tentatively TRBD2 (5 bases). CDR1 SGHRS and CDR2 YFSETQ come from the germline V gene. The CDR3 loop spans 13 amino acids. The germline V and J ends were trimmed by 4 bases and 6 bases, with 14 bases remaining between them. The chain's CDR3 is CASSRALRGEQYF. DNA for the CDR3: TGCGCCAGCAGCCGGGCCCTCCGGGGCGAGCAGTACTTC. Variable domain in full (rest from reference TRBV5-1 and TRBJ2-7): KAGVTQTPRYLIKTRGQQVTLSCSPISGHRSVSWYQQTPGQGLQFLFEYFSETQRNKGNFPGRFSGRQFSNSRSEMNVSTLELGDSALYLCASSRALRGEQYFGPGTRLTVT.

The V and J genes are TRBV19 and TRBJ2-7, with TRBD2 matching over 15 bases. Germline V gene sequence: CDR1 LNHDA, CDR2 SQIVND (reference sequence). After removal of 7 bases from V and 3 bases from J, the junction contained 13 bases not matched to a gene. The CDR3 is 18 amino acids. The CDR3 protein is CASKLGDRGLAGGYEQYF. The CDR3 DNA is TGTGCCAGTAAATTGGGGGACAGGGGACTAGCGGGAGGCTACGAGCAGTACTTC.

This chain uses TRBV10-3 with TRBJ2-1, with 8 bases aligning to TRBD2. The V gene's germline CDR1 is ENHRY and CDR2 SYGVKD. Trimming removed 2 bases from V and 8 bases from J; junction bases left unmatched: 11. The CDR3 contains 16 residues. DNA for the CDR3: TGTGCCATCAGTGAGCCGGACGCGGGAGGCTCCCATGAGCAGTTCTTC. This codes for CAISEPDAGGSHEQFF.

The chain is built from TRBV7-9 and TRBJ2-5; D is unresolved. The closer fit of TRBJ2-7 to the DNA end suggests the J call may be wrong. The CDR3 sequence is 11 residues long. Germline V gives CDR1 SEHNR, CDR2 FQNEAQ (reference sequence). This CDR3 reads CASAVSYEQYF. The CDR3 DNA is TGTGCCAGCGCGGTCTCCTACGAGCAGTACTTC.

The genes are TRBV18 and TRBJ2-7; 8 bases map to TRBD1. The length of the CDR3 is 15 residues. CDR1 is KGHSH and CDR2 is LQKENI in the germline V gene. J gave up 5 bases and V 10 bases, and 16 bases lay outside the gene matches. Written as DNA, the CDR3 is TGTGCCACAGCTCTTCGGACAGGGACCAGCGACGAGCAGTACTTC. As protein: CATALRTGTSDEQYF.

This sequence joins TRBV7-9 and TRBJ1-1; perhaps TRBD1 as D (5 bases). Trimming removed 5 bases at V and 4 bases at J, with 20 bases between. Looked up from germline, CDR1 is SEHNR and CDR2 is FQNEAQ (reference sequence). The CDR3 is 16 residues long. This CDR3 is CASSARQSPSGTEAFF. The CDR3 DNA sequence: TGTGCCAGCAGCGCTCGACAGTCTCCCTCGGGCACTGAAGCTTTCTTT.

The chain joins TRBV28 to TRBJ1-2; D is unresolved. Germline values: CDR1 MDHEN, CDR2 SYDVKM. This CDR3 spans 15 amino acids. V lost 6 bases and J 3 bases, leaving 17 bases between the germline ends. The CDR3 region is CASSLPRSNYYGYTF. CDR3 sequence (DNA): TGTGCCAGCAGCCTTCCTCGGTCAAACTACTATGGCTACACCTTC.

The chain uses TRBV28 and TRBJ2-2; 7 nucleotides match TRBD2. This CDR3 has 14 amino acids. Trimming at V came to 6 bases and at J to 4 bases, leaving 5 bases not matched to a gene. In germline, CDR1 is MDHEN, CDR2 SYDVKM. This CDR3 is CASSLGLSTGELFF. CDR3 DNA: TGTGCCAGCAGCCTGGGACTAAGCACCGGGGAGCTGTTTTTT.

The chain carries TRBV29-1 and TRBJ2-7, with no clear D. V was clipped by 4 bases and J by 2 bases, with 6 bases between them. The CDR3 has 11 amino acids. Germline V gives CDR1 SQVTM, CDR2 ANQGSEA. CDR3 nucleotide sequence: TGCAGCGTTGCTGGAACCTACGAGCAGTACTTC. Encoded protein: CSVAGTYEQYF.